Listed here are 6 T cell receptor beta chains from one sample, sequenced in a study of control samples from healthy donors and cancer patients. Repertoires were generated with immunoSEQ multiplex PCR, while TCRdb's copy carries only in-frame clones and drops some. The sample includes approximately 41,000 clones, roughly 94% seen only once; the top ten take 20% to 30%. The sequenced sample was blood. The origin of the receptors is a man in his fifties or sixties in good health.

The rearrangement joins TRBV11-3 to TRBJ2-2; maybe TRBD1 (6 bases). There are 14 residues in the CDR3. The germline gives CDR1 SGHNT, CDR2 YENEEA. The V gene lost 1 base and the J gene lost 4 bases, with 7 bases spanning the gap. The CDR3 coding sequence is TGTGCCAGCAGCTTAGCCAGGGGCACCGGGGAGCTGTTTTTT. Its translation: CASSLARGTGELFF.

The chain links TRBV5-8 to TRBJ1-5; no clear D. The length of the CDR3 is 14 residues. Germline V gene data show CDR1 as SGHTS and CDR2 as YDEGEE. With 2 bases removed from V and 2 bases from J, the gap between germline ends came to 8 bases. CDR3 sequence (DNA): TGTGCCAGCAGCTTTGGGAGGGGCAATCAGCCCCAGCATTTT. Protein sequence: CASSFGRGNQPQHF.

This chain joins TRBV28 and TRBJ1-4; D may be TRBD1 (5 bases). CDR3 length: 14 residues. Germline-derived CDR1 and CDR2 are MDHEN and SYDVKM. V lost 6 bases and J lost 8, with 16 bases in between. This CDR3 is CASSAQDSGEKLFF. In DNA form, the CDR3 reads TGTGCCAGCAGCGCACAGGACTCGGGGGAAAAACTGTTTTTT.

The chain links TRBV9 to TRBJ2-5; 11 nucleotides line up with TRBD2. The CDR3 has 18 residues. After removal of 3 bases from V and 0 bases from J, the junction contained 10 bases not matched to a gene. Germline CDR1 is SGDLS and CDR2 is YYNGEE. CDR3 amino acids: CASSARLAGWGYQETQYF. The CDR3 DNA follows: TGTGCCAGCAGCGCCCGACTAGCGGGATGGGGGTACCAAGAGACCCAGTACTTC.

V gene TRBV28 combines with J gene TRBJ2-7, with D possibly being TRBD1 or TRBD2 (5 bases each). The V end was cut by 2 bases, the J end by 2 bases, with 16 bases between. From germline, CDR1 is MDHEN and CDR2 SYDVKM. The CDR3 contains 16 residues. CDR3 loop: CASSLPSGPKPYEQYF. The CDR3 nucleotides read TGTGCCAGCAGTTTACCTTCGGGACCGAAACCCTACGAGCAGTACTTC.

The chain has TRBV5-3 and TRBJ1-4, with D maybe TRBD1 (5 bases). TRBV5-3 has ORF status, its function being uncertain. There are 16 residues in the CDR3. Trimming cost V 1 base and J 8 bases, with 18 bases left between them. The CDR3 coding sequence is TGTGCCAGAAGCTTGAACACCGTGAGGGGATGCGAAAAACTGTTTTTT. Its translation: CARSLNTVRGCEKLFF.